These 10 T cell receptor beta chains were all obtained from the same sample, sequenced in a study of T cell repertoires in cytomegalovirus infection (dated by TCRdb to between 2019 and 2020). The sequencing machine was an Illumina HiSeq 1500. TCRdb itself trimmed the public reads at Q25 with fastp, ran MiXCR and retained productive beta chains. Entries that share a CDR3 protein sequence are merged under the most common genes and DNA. The sample table shows some 600,000 distinct CDR3 sequences, and approximately 24% are seen once. The ten biggest clones cover 7% to 9% of the sample. The sequencing sample was made of CD8+ T cells from PBMCs. Receptor source: a human donor in good health (CMV status not recorded). Some clones in this sample may be carry-over from other donors' samples.

This clonotype was counted at least ten times. The chain uses TRBV12-3 or TRBV12-4 and TRBJ2-7; possibly TRBD1 for D (7 bases). CDR3 length: 12 amino acids. Trimming shortened V by 5 bases and J by 7 bases, and 12 bases separated the two germline ends. The CDR3 loop is CASSMTGREQYV. The CDR3 DNA reads as TGTGCCAGCAGTATGACAGGGAGGGAGCAGTACGTC.

The V call is TRBV6-5, the J call TRBJ2-5; D not resolved. From germline, CDR1 is MNHEY and CDR2 SVGAGI. This CDR3 region has 15 residues. The ends were cut back, 2 bases at V and 4 bases at J, with 14 bases in the middle. The CDR3 bases are TGTGCCAGCAGTTACGGTAGAGGCAGCACAGAGACCCAGTACTTC. As protein: CASSYGRGSTETQYF.

The sample holds many counts of this clonotype. The rearrangement links TRBV7-6 to TRBJ1-4, with D hard to call. Trimming removed 2 bases from V and 2 bases from J, with 6 bases in between. In germline, CDR1 is SGHVS, CDR2 FNYEAQ. There are 14 residues in the CDR3. The DNA for the CDR3 is TGTGCCAGCAGCTTATTGGGGACTAATGAAAAACTGTTTTTT. It yields the protein CASSLLGTNEKLFF.

This clonotype showed up many times. The chain recombines TRBV4-2 with TRBJ2-7; D gene unclear. V was shortened by 0 bases and J by 2 bases, with 11 bases between the two germline ends. The CDR3 has 15 residues. From germline, CDR1 is LGHNA and CDR2 YNFKEQ. In DNA form, the CDR3 reads TGTGCCAGCAGCCAAGAATTAGGCAGAACCTACGAGCAGTACGTC. It translates to CASSQELGRTYEQYV.

This clonotype occurred once. The chain combines TRBV6-6 with TRBJ1-4, with 7 positions matching TRBD1. Germline CDR1 is MNHNY and CDR2 is SVGAGI (reference sequence). This CDR3 has 16 residues. J was trimmed by 2 bases and V by 0 bases; bases with no gene match: 3. The CDR3 reads CASSYSGGQTNEKLFF. The DNA of the CDR3 is TGTGCCAGCAGTTACTCCGGGGGACAGACTAATGAAAAACTGTTTTTT.

J is TRBJ2-2 and V is TRBV29-1; D assignment may be TRBD1 or TRBD2 (6 bases each). This CDR3 contains 14 residues. V was trimmed by 5 bases and J by 4 bases, leaving 14 bases between them. Germline V gene lookup returns CDR1 SQVTM and CDR2 ANQGSEA. The CDR3 DNA reads TGCAGCGTTACGAGGACAGCGGGCACCGGGGAGCTGTTTTTT. This translates into CSVTRTAGTGELFF.

Only a few counts were recorded for this clonotype. Here the CDR3 DNA reads TGCGCCAGCAGCCAAAGGTCCGAACCTTGGGCCGAGCAGTTCTTC. Protein: CASSQRSEPWAEQFF. The chain combines TRBV4-3 with TRBJ2-1; D gene ambiguous. Germline assignment: CDR1 LGHNA and CDR2 YSLEER. The CDR3 runs to 15 residues. Deletions cut 2 bases from V and 10 bases from J, with 18 bases between.

This clonotype was counted ten times or more. V is TRBV6-6 and J is TRBJ2-2, with TRBD2 identical over 8 bases. This CDR3 region has 15 residues. V was pared by 6 bases and J by 3 bases, with 6 bases of the junction left unmatched. Germline V gene data show CDR1 as MNHNY and CDR2 as SVGAGI (reference sequence). The CDR3 protein is CASSFGLADTGELFF. In DNA form, the CDR3 reads TGTGCCAGCAGCTTTGGACTAGCTGACACCGGGGAGCTGTTTTTT.

This clonotype was detected only a few times. The V gene is TRBV5-6, the J gene TRBJ2-5; no clear D gene. Trimming cost V 2 bases and J 5 bases, with 7 bases left between them. Germline-derived CDR1 and CDR2 are SGHDT and YYEEEE. The CDR3 covers 12 residues. CDR3 loop: CASSFSWETQYF. CDR3 DNA: TGTGCCAGCAGCTTTAGCTGGGAGACCCAGTACTTC.

The genes are TRBV5-6 and TRBJ2-7, with unresolved D. The CDR3 runs 15 residues. CDR1 and CDR2 (germline): SGHDT, YYEEEE. The DNA of the CDR3 is TGTGCCAGCAGCTTGGACGGTGGACCGAACTACGAGCGGTACGTC. This gives the protein CASSLDGGPNYERYV.